The text below deals with one TCR beta chain. Its antigen remains unidentified. The sample is drawn from a study of blood T cells in healthy people across ages. Study context: Through template switching, about one barcoded beta molecule was captured per two T cells, as measured in model experiments.

Next came a second PCR, run for roughly 6 to 11 cycles, which used a sample-barcoded 5' primer along with a J-beta primer mix. The template-switch adaptor was a 5' adaptor with 12 random nucleotides. It tagged each cDNA molecule. TCRdb independently ran MiXCR on the 5' RACE reads; one entry per CDR3 protein. The table includes fewer than 800,000 distinct CDR3 sequences, 32% detected once. Points from the study as a whole: Roughly linear declines in TCR beta diversity per million T cells occurred with age.

The CDR3 has 15 amino acids. Per germline, CDR1 DFQATT and CDR2 SNEGSKA (reference sequence). V was pared by 1 base and J by 13 bases, with 15 bases of the junction left unmatched. Every sample yielded at least 6.5 million isolated PBMCs. Sequencing used blood. The V call is TRBV20-1, the J call TRBJ2-3, with TRBD2 matching 9 bases. The receptor was isolated from a woman of 80 years or more in good health. The CDR3 nucleotides read TGCAGTGCTAGAGCCGTGGGGTTGCGGGAGGGCCAAAAGTATTTT. As protein: CSARAVGLREGQKYF.